These 31 T cell receptor beta chains were sequenced from one sample in a study of T cell repertoires in cytomegalovirus infection. A single record per CDR3 protein comes from TCRdb applying MiXCR to the reads. The data contain 200,000 or so distinct CDR3 sequences, roughly 34% of them seen just once; the ten biggest clones take up 59%. These receptors lack a known antigen. The source was CD8+ T cells from cultured PBMCs, collected from culture after CMV antigen stimulation. The receptors derive from a human donor in good health (CMV status not recorded). Some clones in this sample may be carry-over from other donors' samples.

The gene calls are TRBV11-2 and TRBJ2-2; 7 bases line up with TRBD2. The germline V gene encodes CDR1 SGHAT and CDR2 FQNNGV. This CDR3 contains 17 residues. With 3 bases clipped from V and 2 bases from J, the junction kept 9 bases outside the gene matches. CDR3: CASSLISGTTNTGELFF. DNA of the CDR3: TGTGCCAGCAGCTTGATATCCGGGACTACTAACACCGGGGAGCTGTTTTTT.

This clonotype has ten or more counts. The genes are TRBV11-2 and TRBJ2-1; TRBD2 aligns across 8 bases. After removal of 5 bases from V and 3 bases from J, the junction contained 12 bases not matched to a gene. Germline CDR1 SGHAT, CDR2 FQNNGV. There are 17 residues in the CDR3. CDR3 sequence reads: CASSPGILAASYNEQFF. The CDR3 bases are TGTGCCAGCAGCCCCGGGATACTAGCGGCTAGCTACAATGAGCAGTTCTTC.

CDR3 DNA: TGTGCCAGCAGCTTAGATTCCGGGGAACTGTTTTTT. Its protein is CASSLDSGELFF. The V gene is TRBV7-9, the J gene TRBJ1-4; D is ambiguous. The germline V and J ends were trimmed by 1 base and 12 bases, with 9 bases remaining between them. CDR3 length: 12 amino acids. Germline V CDR1 and CDR2: SEHNR, FQNEAQ (reference sequence). Together with reference TRBV7-9 and TRBJ1-4, the CDR3 gives the full variable domain: DTGVSQNPRHKITKRGQNVTFRCDPISEHNRLYWYRQTLGQGPEFLTYFQNEAQLEKSRLLSDRFSAERPKGSFSTLEIQRTEQGDSAMYLCASSLDSGELFFGSGTQLSVL.

CDR3 protein: CASSPPPGGNNEQFF. The CDR3 nucleotides are TGTGCCAGCAGCCCACCCCCTGGGGGGAACAATGAGCAGTTCTTC. The V call is TRBV14, the J call TRBJ2-1; maybe TRBD2 (6 bases). Trimming removed 4 bases from V and 5 bases from J, with 15 bases in between. From germline, CDR1 is SGHDN and CDR2 FVKESK. The CDR3 is 15 residues long.

This clonotype turned up a few times. The chain couples TRBV28 to TRBJ2-3, with D perhaps assigned TRBD1 or TRBD2 (6 bases each). The CDR3 consists of 14 residues. The V gene's germline CDR1 is MDHEN and CDR2 SYDVKM. Trimming left V 3 bases short and J 2 bases short, with 9 bases between. The CDR3 region is CASSFGGYTDTQYF. The CDR3 nucleotides read TGTGCCAGCAGTTTCGGGGGCTACACAGATACGCAGTATTTT.

In this sample, this clonotype turned up a few times. The chain carries TRBV19 and TRBJ2-1, with 9 bases matching TRBD2. Looked up from germline, CDR1 is LNHDA and CDR2 is SQIVND (reference sequence). The CDR3 spans 17 residues. J lost 3 bases, V lost 5 bases, and 11 bases had no gene match. CDR3 sequence: CASSPRGQREDYNEQFF. CDR3 bases: TGTGCCAGTAGTCCCCGAGGCCAGCGGGAGGACTACAATGAGCAGTTCTTC.

This clonotype was counted once. Compared with germline, one end of the junction differs, possibly owing to a read error. The V call is TRBV10-3, the J call TRBJ1-1; D is uncertain. The germline gives CDR1 ENHRY, CDR2 SYGVKD. This CDR3 spans 14 amino acids. CDR3 protein: CAISVGQSNTEDFF. In nucleotides, the CDR3 is TGTGCCATCAGTGTGGGTCAATCGAACACTGAAGATTTCTTT.

This clonotype occurred many times. V is TRBV7-2 and J is TRBJ1-1; 8 nucleotides line up with TRBD1. From germline, CDR1 is SGHTA and CDR2 FQGNSA. The CDR3 runs to 16 residues. The trim removed 1 base at V and 2 bases at J, leaving 6 bases unmatched. Here the CDR3 reads CASSLEAGGFNTEAFF. The CDR3 bases are TGTGCCAGCAGCTTAGAGGCAGGGGGCTTTAACACTGAAGCTTTCTTT.

The sample holds many counts of this clonotype. This chain links TRBV7-9 with TRBJ1-1, with D perhaps TRBD1 (5 bases). The CDR3 contains 14 residues. Trimming shortened V by 0 bases and J by 5 bases, and 10 bases separated the two germline ends. CDR1 and CDR2 (germline): SEHNR, FQNEAQ (reference sequence). CDR3 in amino acids: CASSLAAGGTEAFF. The DNA of the CDR3 is TGTGCCAGCAGCTTAGCCGCTGGGGGAACTGAAGCTTTCTTT.

The gene calls are TRBV27 and TRBJ1-6, with TRBD1 identical over 10 bases. Germline V CDR1 and CDR2: MNHEY, SMNVEV (reference sequence). The CDR3 totals 17 residues. The ends lost 3 bases at V and 0 bases at J; junction bases unmatched: 2. CDR3 sequence (DNA): TGTGCCAGCAGTTTCGGGACAGGGGTCTCCTATAATTCACCCCTCCACTTT. Its translation: CASSFGTGVSYNSPLHF.

The chain carries TRBV27 and TRBJ2-7; D is unresolved. Trimming left V 2 bases short and J 1 base short, with 12 bases between. This CDR3 contains 15 residues. Germline assignment: CDR1 MNHEY and CDR2 SMNVEV (reference sequence). CDR3 region: CASSLGLSVSYEQYF. The DNA for the CDR3 is TGTGCCAGCAGTTTAGGTCTGAGCGTTTCCTACGAGCAGTACTTC.

The rearrangement uses TRBV7-9 and TRBJ2-3; TRBD2 matches 8 bases. The germline V gene has CDR1 SEHNR and CDR2 FQNEAQ (reference sequence). The CDR3 length is 15 residues. Trimming removed 5 bases from V and 0 bases from J; junction bases left unmatched: 4. The CDR3 nucleotides read TGTGCCAGCAGCGAAGCGGGAGAGAGCACAGATACGCAGTATTTT. Amino acid sequence: CASSEAGESTDTQYF.

This clonotype appeared a few times. V is TRBV7-2 and J is TRBJ1-2, with 10 bases that match TRBD1. CDR1 and CDR2 from the germline V gene are SGHTA and FQGNSA. V dropped 6 bases and J dropped 6; count of bases not matched to a gene: 4. This CDR3 is built from 13 residues. The CDR3 DNA follows: TGTGCCAGCAGTGCGGGGACAGGGGATGGCTACACCTTC. It is translated as CASSAGTGDGYTF.

This clonotype was picked up many times. The rearrangement links TRBV7-2 to TRBJ2-3; D perhaps matches TRBD2 (5 bases). The V end was cut by 4 bases, the J end by 3 bases, with 17 bases between. The CDR3 sequence is 16 residues long. Germline V CDR1 and CDR2: SGHTA, FQGNSA. The CDR3 DNA reads as TGTGCCAGCAGCTCCCCTCCCCCCCGGGGTACAGATACGCAGTATTTT. It translates to CASSSPPPRGTDTQYF.

This clonotype showed up just a few times. The chain carries TRBV12-3 or TRBV12-4 and TRBJ1-2; D is ambiguous. With 0 bases removed from V and 8 bases from J, the gap between germline ends came to 13 bases. This CDR3 has 14 amino acids. CDR3 coding DNA: TGTGCCAGCAGTTTAGCGCGGCGGCAAGAAGGCTACACCTTC. Amino acids: CASSLARRQEGYTF.

V usage is TRBV7-8 and J usage is TRBJ2-7; the D gene is possibly TRBD1 (5 bases). Germline V lookup: CDR1 SGHVS, CDR2 FQNEAQ. V gave up 1 base and J gave up 3 bases, with 13 bases separating them. This CDR3 contains 15 residues. The CDR3 DNA reads as TGTGCCAGCAGCTTAGTCTCTTGGCAGGGCTACGAGCAGTACTTC. This encodes CASSLVSWQGYEQYF.

This rearrangement joins TRBV6-1 to TRBJ2-4, with 10 bases lining up with TRBD1. Germline CDR1 is MNHNS and CDR2 is SASEGT. V was pared by 2 bases and J by 6 bases, with 4 bases of the junction left unmatched. The CDR3 contains 15 residues. CDR3 bases: TGTGCCAGCAGTGAATACGGACAGGGGGGAAACATTCAGTACTTC. Residues: CASSEYGQGGNIQYF.

V gene TRBV19 combines with J gene TRBJ2-7, with TRBD2 matching 12 bases. Germline CDR1 reads LNHDA; CDR2 reads SQIVND (reference sequence). V was pared by 5 bases and J by 4 bases, with 6 bases of the junction left unmatched. This CDR3 is 15 amino acids long. The CDR3 sequence: CASSPLAGGGYEQYF. In nucleotides, the CDR3 is TGTGCCAGTAGTCCTCTAGCGGGAGGGGGATACGAGCAGTACTTC.

This clonotype was detected once. DNA of the CDR3: TGTGCCAGCAGCTACCGCCCTTCGGGGTTACCTTTCTTT. Translating it yields CASSYRPSGLPFF. The genes are TRBV7-4 and TRBJ1-1, with D hard to call. Deletions cut 4 bases from V and 12 bases from J, with 18 bases between. The CDR3 contains 13 residues. Germline V CDR1 and CDR2: SGHVT, SQSDAQ.

The chain has TRBV5-1 and TRBJ2-1; the D gene could be TRBD1 or TRBD2 (6 bases each). The germline gives CDR1 SGHRS, CDR2 YFSETQ. Trimming took off 0 bases at V and 9 bases at J, with 10 bases between the two ends. CDR3 length: 13 residues. The CDR3 sequence is CASSLAGGLEQFF. Written as DNA, the CDR3 is TGCGCCAGCAGCTTGGCTGGGGGGCTTGAGCAGTTCTTC.

In this sample, this clonotype turned up a few times. The CDR3 protein is CASSEWGRGYGYTF. The CDR3 DNA is TGTGCCAGCAGTGAATGGGGCAGGGGATATGGCTACACCTTC. The V gene is TRBV25-1, the J gene TRBJ1-2; a weak D match, TRBD1 (6 bases). The CDR3 has 14 amino acids. CDR1 is MGHDK and CDR2 is SYGVNS in the germline V gene. V was cut by 1 base and J by 5 bases, with 11 bases left in between.

This clonotype was counted between two and nine times. The rearrangement uses TRBV7-2 and TRBJ2-1; possibly TRBD2 for D (5 bases). This CDR3 region has 12 residues. Germline V lookup: CDR1 SGHTA, CDR2 FQGNSA. Trimming cost V 5 bases and J 4 bases, with 6 bases left between them. CDR3 residues: CASSRLYNEQFF. Here the CDR3 DNA reads TGTGCCAGCAGCCGACTATACAATGAGCAGTTCTTC. Supplemented by reference TRBV7-2 and TRBJ2-1, the full variable domain reads GAGVSQSPSNKVTEKGKDVELRCDPISGHTALYWYRQSLGQGLEFLIYFQGNSAPDKSGLPSDRFSAERTGGSVSTLTIQRTQQEDSAVYLCASSRLYNEQFFGPGTRLTVL.

This chain links TRBV29-1 with TRBJ2-7; 8 bases align to TRBD1. V shed 6 bases and J 2 bases; nucleotides not matched to a gene: 6. The germline gives CDR1 SQVTM, CDR2 ANQGSEA. This CDR3 contains 13 residues. CDR3 amino acids: CSVGQGATYEQYF. The DNA of the CDR3 is TGCAGCGTCGGACAGGGTGCAACCTACGAGCAGTACTTC.

This clonotype was picked up a small number of times. The chain joins TRBV7-9 to TRBJ2-5; no clear D gene. The germline CDR1 and CDR2 sequences are SEHNR and FQNEAQ (reference sequence). Trimming shortened V by 2 bases and J by 4 bases, and 11 bases separated the two germline ends. The CDR3 is 14 amino acids. The CDR3 DNA is TGTGCCAGCAGCTTATTAGGTTCTGGAGAGACCCAGTACTTC. This encodes CASSLLGSGETQYF.

The chain couples TRBV24-1 to TRBJ1-6; D ambiguous. The ends were cut back, 10 bases at V and 7 bases at J, with 13 bases in the middle. Germline values: CDR1 KGHDR, CDR2 SFDVKD. This CDR3 contains 13 residues. CDR3 loop: CATSDGENSPLHF. CDR3 coding DNA: TGTGCCACGTCTGACGGCGAAAATTCACCCCTCCACTTT.

V usage is TRBV7-9 and J usage is TRBJ2-1; D unresolved. Per germline, CDR1 SEHNR and CDR2 FQNEAQ (reference sequence). The CDR3 has 15 residues. V lost 5 bases and J 10 bases, leaving 21 bases between the germline ends. DNA for the CDR3: TGTGCCAGCAGCCCGGCCAAATTCGTGGGTGGCGAGCAGTTCTTC. Its translation: CASSPAKFVGGEQFF.

This clonotype was seen at least ten times. V is TRBV7-8 and J is TRBJ2-1; tentatively, D is TRBD2 (6 bases). The CDR3 runs to 13 residues. CDR1 and CDR2 (germline): SGHVS, FQNEAQ. V was shortened by 5 bases and J by 9 bases, with 14 bases between the two germline ends. The CDR3 region is CASSPSREPEQFF. CDR3 sequence (DNA): TGTGCCAGCAGCCCGAGCCGGGAGCCTGAGCAGTTCTTC.

The chain recombines TRBV4-2 with TRBJ2-2; TRBD2 agrees at 10 bases. J was trimmed by 4 bases and V by 5 bases; bases with no gene match: 10. The CDR3 covers 17 residues. Germline lookup yields CDR1 LGHNA and CDR2 YNFKEQ. The CDR3 spells CASSSAGTSVFTGELFF. CDR3 coding DNA: TGTGCCAGCAGCTCCGCCGGGACTAGCGTCTTCACCGGGGAGCTGTTTTTT.

On this clonotype: The junction shows a germline mismatch at one end, possibly a read error. The gene calls are TRBV7-8 and TRBJ2-1; the D is unclear. Germline values: CDR1 SGHVS, CDR2 FQNEAQ. This CDR3 is built from 16 residues. CDR3 protein: CASSLVLLGKYNDQFF. In nucleotides, the CDR3 is TGTGCAAGCAGCTTAGTGTTACTTGGAAAATACAATGATCAGTTCTTC.

The chain recombines TRBV12-3 or TRBV12-4 with TRBJ2-7, with D possibly being TRBD1 or TRBD2 (5 bases each). This CDR3 is 14 amino acids long. Trimming cost V 6 bases and J 2 bases, with 14 bases left between them. CDR3: CASSLGDVAYEQYF. The CDR3 DNA is TGTGCCAGCAGCCTGGGGGACGTCGCCTACGAGCAGTACTTC.

On this clonotype itself: A read error may account for a junction end that differs from germline. The chain is built from TRBV3-1 and TRBJ2-5, with D possibly being TRBD1 or TRBD2 (5 bases each). Germline V gives CDR1 LGHDT, CDR2 YNNKEL (reference sequence). The CDR3 totals 16 residues. The DNA for the CDR3 is TGTGCAAGCAGCCAAACCGCTGGACGGGACCAAGAGACCACGTACTTT. Protein: CASSQTAGRDQETTYF.